These 29 T cell receptor beta chains were sequenced from one sample in a study of T cells after yellow fever vaccination (dated by TCRdb to the late 2010s). The treatment or condition label here, explained by the study, means: live attenuated yellow fever vaccine strain. Libraries were built with 5' RACE. The sequencer listed for this sample is Illumina HiSeq 2500. TCRdb reprocessed the public reads (quality trimming at Q25 with fastp, clone calling with MiXCR) and kept in-frame beta chains. Identical CDR3 protein sequences are pooled into one entry, listed with their most common genes and DNA. This sample gives 300,000 to 350,000 distinct CDR3 sequences in total; approximately 8% of them show up just once. The ten largest clones take up about 16% of the sample. The input for sequencing was PBMCs, taken more than 40 days after the first yellow fever vaccination. The receptor source for this set is a man between 18 and 35 years old who received the YFV17D yellow fever vaccine.

This clonotype was seen a handful of times. This chain links TRBV7-2 with TRBJ2-3; 9 bases fit TRBD1. Losses at the gene ends were 4 bases for V and 4 bases for J; bases not matched to a gene: 9. The germline V gene encodes CDR1 SGHTA and CDR2 FQGNSA. This CDR3 is 16 amino acids long. This CDR3 reads CASSYLGTGSADTQYF. The DNA of the CDR3 is TGTGCCAGCAGCTACCTAGGGACAGGGTCTGCAGATACGCAGTATTTT.

This clonotype appeared a few times. The chain recombines TRBV7-9 with TRBJ1-2, with D tentatively TRBD1 (5 bases). The ends were cut back, 7 bases at V and 6 bases at J, with 12 bases in the middle. Germline V lookup: CDR1 SEHNR, CDR2 FQNEAQ (reference sequence). The CDR3 is 12 amino acids. CDR3 nucleotide sequence: TGTGCCAGCACCACAATGGGGGATGGCTACACCTTC. This translates into CASTTMGDGYTF.

This chain joins TRBV24-1 and TRBJ1-2; 8 bases line up with TRBD1. V lost 4 bases to trimming and J lost 4 bases; unmatched junction nucleotides: 4. The CDR3 loop spans 14 amino acids. Germline V CDR1 and CDR2: KGHDR, SFDVKD. The CDR3 loop reads CATSDWDRSYGYTF. DNA for the CDR3: TGTGCCACCAGTGACTGGGACAGGTCCTATGGCTACACCTTC.

The chain has TRBV6-5 and TRBJ2-7, with unresolved D. The CDR3 has 14 amino acids. In germline, CDR1 is MNHEY, CDR2 SVGAGI. Trimming removed 0 bases at V and 12 bases at J, with 18 bases between. CDR3 in amino acids: CASSYSERSANAYF. The CDR3 bases are TGTGCCAGCAGTTACTCGGAGCGATCCGCGAATGCGTACTTC.

This clonotype came up a few times. This chain joins TRBV6-5 and TRBJ2-7, with 9 bases fitting TRBD1. The germline V gene has CDR1 MNHEY and CDR2 SVGAGI. This CDR3 is built from 16 residues. Trimming took 6 bases from V and 1 from J; bases not matched to a gene: 10. In DNA, the CDR3 is TGTGCCAGCAGCGGACCCGGGACAGGGAGGTCCTACGAGCAGTACGTC. This encodes CASSGPGTGRSYEQYV.

This chain links TRBV2 with TRBJ2-1; the match to TRBD2 covers 9 bases. In germline, CDR1 is SNHLY, CDR2 FYNNEI. With V trimmed by 4 bases and J by 6 bases, 13 bases remained unmatched. CDR3 size: 17 residues. CDR3 region: CASSGGGGASYLNEQFF. CDR3 coding DNA: TGTGCCAGCAGTGGCGGCGGGGGGGCGTCTTACCTCAATGAGCAGTTCTTC.

The chain is built from TRBV20-1 and TRBJ2-7, with 7 positions matching TRBD1. Germline V gene data show CDR1 as DFQATT and CDR2 as SNEGSKA (reference sequence). V lost 6 bases to trimming and J lost 4 bases; unmatched junction nucleotides: 15. This CDR3 is built from 15 residues. The CDR3 DNA reads as TGCAGTGCAAGTAGTTTGGGACAGACCTTATACGAGCAGTACGTC. Protein product: CSASSLGQTLYEQYV.

This clonotype has just a few counts. This sequence joins TRBV4-3 and TRBJ2-3, with 9 bases lining up with TRBD1. The length of the CDR3 is 17 residues. Looked up from germline, CDR1 is LGHNA and CDR2 is YSLEER. J lost 4 bases, V lost 0 bases, and 8 bases had no gene match. The CDR3 DNA sequence: TGCGCCAGCAGCCAAGAGGGGGACAGGGTCTACGCAGATACGCAGTATTTT. Translation gives CASSQEGDRVYADTQYF.

The V and J genes are TRBV20-1 and TRBJ1-4, with a weak D call TRBD1 (6 bases). CDR1 DFQATT and CDR2 SNEGSKA come from the germline V gene (reference sequence). The CDR3 covers 14 residues. V shed 7 bases and J shed 6 bases, with 18 bases lying between them. The CDR3 spells CSDPAGTWDEKLFF. CDR3 nucleotides: TGCAGTGATCCTGCCGGGACATGGGATGAAAAACTGTTTTTT.

This clonotype was observed a handful of times. The chain combines TRBV7-2 with TRBJ2-5, with TRBD2 as a possible D gene (5 bases). The V and J ends lost 10 bases and 4 bases respectively, with 19 bases between them. The length of the CDR3 is 14 residues. From germline, CDR1 is SGHTA and CDR2 FQGNSA. The CDR3 DNA reads as TGTGCCACCTGCCCCCGGCGGGCGGGAGAGACCCAGTACTTC. Encoded protein: CATCPRRAGETQYF.

The V and J genes are TRBV24-1 and TRBJ2-3; TRBD1 agrees at 7 bases. Germline V gene data show CDR1 as KGHDR and CDR2 as SFDVKD. CDR3 length equals 17 residues. The junction had 14 bases not matched to a gene; V was cut back by 5 bases and J by 4 bases. CDR3: CATSGTGELLGADTQYF. DNA of the CDR3: TGTGCCACCAGTGGAACAGGGGAACTCCTGGGAGCAGATACGCAGTATTTT.

This rearrangement joins TRBV7-2 to TRBJ2-5; TRBD2 matches 14 bases. CDR1 is SGHTA and CDR2 is FQGNSA in the germline V gene. With 3 bases clipped from V and 0 bases from J, the junction kept 15 bases outside the gene matches. The CDR3 extends over 21 amino acids. This chain's CDR3 is CASSFPRPRTSGGPYQETQYF. The CDR3 DNA follows: TGTGCCAGCAGCTTCCCACGTCCCCGGACTAGCGGGGGGCCGTACCAAGAGACCCAGTACTTC. The full variable domain, in which reference TRBV7-2 and TRBJ2-5 provide the parts outside the CDR3, is GAGVSQSPSNKVTEKGKDVELRCDPISGHTALYWYRQSLGQGLEFLIYFQGNSAPDKSGLPSDRFSAERTGGSVSTLTIQRTQQEDSAVYLCASSFPRPRTSGGPYQETQYFGPGTRLLVL.

In this sample, this clonotype turned up a few times. The rearrangement joins TRBV6-4 to TRBJ2-7; 10 bases are shared with TRBD2. CDR1 and CDR2 (germline): MRHNA, SNTAGT. The CDR3 is 17 amino acids. The V segment lost 0 bases and the J segment 1 base; nucleotides outside the gene matches: 6. CDR3 in DNA: TGTGCCAGCAGTGACTCGCTAGCGGGGGCTGTATCCTACGAGCAGTACTTC. Its protein is CASSDSLAGAVSYEQYF.

The V call is TRBV11-2, the J call TRBJ1-2; D uncertain. The CDR3 sequence is 16 residues long. With 0 bases removed from V and 4 bases from J, the gap between germline ends came to 15 bases. The germline V gene has CDR1 SGHAT and CDR2 FQNNGV. CDR3 amino acids: CASSLEPNPGGYGYTF. CDR3 nucleotides: TGTGCCAGCAGCTTAGAACCTAACCCGGGTGGCTATGGCTACACCTTC.

The chain combines TRBV27 with TRBJ2-1; tentatively, D is TRBD1 (6 bases). Germline lookup yields CDR1 MNHEY and CDR2 SMNVEV (reference sequence). Between the trimmed V and J ends, which lost 1 base and 15 bases, there was a span of 28 bases. The CDR3 is 17 amino acids. CDR3 protein: CASSLLDSKGLGRSPFF. CDR3 DNA sequence: TGTGCCAGCAGTTTATTGGACAGTAAGGGCTTAGGTCGAAGTCCGTTCTTC.

The V and J genes are TRBV12-3 or TRBV12-4 and TRBJ2-6; 10 nucleotides line up with TRBD1. With 5 bases clipped from V and 2 bases from J, the junction kept 6 bases outside the gene matches. CDR3 length: 17 amino acids. The CDR3 DNA is TGTGCCAGCAGTCCCAAAGGGACAGGGGCTGGGGCCAACGTCCTGACTTTC. It translates to CASSPKGTGAGANVLTF.

The chain carries TRBV4-1 and TRBJ1-4; 10 bases are a match to TRBD1. The J segment lost 7 bases and the V segment lost 1 base, leaving 0 bases of the junction unmatched. In germline, CDR1 is MGHRA, CDR2 YSYEKL. The length of the CDR3 is 14 residues. CDR3 region: CASSQGQGAEKLFF. The CDR3 region has the DNA TGCGCCAGCAGCCAAGGACAGGGGGCTGAAAAACTGTTTTTT.

This clonotype was found many times. The chain recombines TRBV29-1 with TRBJ1-5; TRBD1 aligns across 8 bases. V lost 7 bases and J lost 2; bases outside the gene matches: 4. There are 13 residues in the CDR3. Germline V gene sequence: CDR1 SQVTM, CDR2 ANQGSEA. CDR3 in DNA: TGCAGCGCTTCGACAGGGGGCAATCAGCCCCAGCATTTT. As protein: CSASTGGNQPQHF.

This clonotype was seen a handful of times. The rearrangement joins TRBV5-5 to TRBJ1-4, with D perhaps matching TRBD1 (5 bases). The CDR3 extends over 13 amino acids. Germline values: CDR1 SGHKS, CDR2 YYEKEE (reference sequence). V was clipped by 4 bases and J by 12 bases, with 16 bases between them. CDR3: CASSPTQVGELFF. DNA for the CDR3: TGTGCCAGCAGCCCCACGCAGGTGGGGGAACTGTTTTTT. Full variable domain (rest looked up from reference TRBV5-5 and TRBJ1-4): DAGVTQSPTHLIKTRGQQVTLRCSPISGHKSVSWYQQVLGQGPQFIFQYYEKEERGRGNFPDRFSARQFPNYSSELNVNALLLGDSALYLCASSPTQVGELFFGSGTQLSVL.

This chain connects TRBV5-1 to TRBJ2-3, with 7 bases identical to TRBD2. The J segment lost 3 bases and the V segment lost 0 bases, leaving 7 bases of the junction unmatched. The CDR3 runs 16 residues. Germline lookup yields CDR1 SGHRS and CDR2 YFSETQ. Here the CDR3 reads CASSLEQRGGTDTQYF. The CDR3 DNA reads as TGCGCCAGCAGCTTGGAACAGCGGGGTGGGACAGATACGCAGTATTTT.

The V gene is TRBV10-3, the J gene TRBJ2-4; possible D gene TRBD2, 5 bases. The CDR3 extends over 16 amino acids. V lost 0 bases and J 2 bases, leaving 11 bases between the germline ends. From germline, CDR1 is ENHRY and CDR2 SYGVKD. CDR3 sequence (DNA): TGTGCCATCAGTGAGTCGCTTGGGGAGTCCAAAAACATTCAGTACTTC. Its protein is CAISESLGESKNIQYF.

The chain employs TRBV7-2 and TRBJ2-3; TRBD2 matches at 7 bases. CDR1 and CDR2 from the germline V gene are SGHTA and FQGNSA. This CDR3 region has 15 residues. Trimming took 4 bases from V and 0 from J; bases not matched to a gene: 4. The CDR3 coding sequence is TGTGCCAGCAGCTGGTCGGGGGGAAGCACAGATACGCAGTATTTT. It yields the protein CASSWSGGSTDTQYF.

This chain uses TRBV7-3 with TRBJ2-2; D possibly corresponds to TRBD1 (6 bases). Trimming stripped 6 bases from V and 1 base from J, with 12 bases between. The CDR3 has 15 residues. In germline, CDR1 is SGHTA, CDR2 FQGTGA. The CDR3 reads CASRPDSVNTGELFF. CDR3 in DNA: TGTGCCAGCAGACCGGACAGCGTGAACACCGGGGAGCTGTTTTTT.

In its sample, this clonotype was seen a few times. The chain couples TRBV18 to TRBJ1-3, with D perhaps TRBD1 (5 bases). CDR3 length: 15 amino acids. The germline V gene has CDR1 KGHSH and CDR2 LQKENI. Trimming took 6 bases from V and 2 from J, leaving 14 bases between them. The CDR3 DNA reads TGTGCCAGCTCTCAAGACAGCCCACCTGGAAACACCATATATTTT. Translating it yields CASSQDSPPGNTIYF.

This clonotype was counted between two and nine times. The DNA for the CDR3 is TGTGCCAGCAGCGTTGGCAGGGGCGGAGAAAAACTGTTTTTT. Translation gives CASSVGRGGEKLFF. This chain uses TRBV9 with TRBJ1-4; TRBD1 might be the D (6 bases). Trimming stripped 2 bases from V and 8 bases from J, with 13 bases between. The germline CDR1 and CDR2 sequences are SGDLS and YYNGEE. CDR3 size: 14 residues.

This clonotype was detected only a few times. The V gene is TRBV12-3 or TRBV12-4, the J gene TRBJ1-2; D remains unclear. The V and J ends lost 3 bases and 5 bases respectively, with 13 bases between them. The CDR3 consists of 14 residues. This CDR3 reads CASSFTWTAYGYTF. In nucleotides, the CDR3 is TGTGCCAGCAGTTTTACCTGGACTGCTTATGGCTACACCTTC.

This clonotype showed up just a few times. This chain connects TRBV4-3 to TRBJ1-1; tentatively, D is TRBD1 (6 bases). This CDR3 spans 17 amino acids. Germline loops: CDR1 LGHNA, CDR2 YSLEER. V lost 0 bases and J 5 bases, leaving 19 bases between the germline ends. The CDR3 bases are TGCGCCAGCAGCCAAGATTTGGAAGCGGGGGCGCGTACTGAAGCTTTCTTT. Its protein product is CASSQDLEAGARTEAFF.

This clonotype was recorded once. A much larger clone lies a single base off, so this may be a read error. The chain has TRBV7-9 and TRBJ2-1; possibly TRBD1 or TRBD2 for D (5 bases each). Per germline, CDR1 SEHNR and CDR2 FQNEAQ (reference sequence). This CDR3 has 17 residues. Deletions cut 5 bases from V and 4 bases from J, with 21 bases between. CDR3 coding DNA: TGTGCCAGCAGCCCATCCTTTCTCGGGGCGGAATACAATGAGCAGTTCTTC. It encodes CASSPSFLGAEYNEQFF. Supplemented by reference TRBV7-9 and TRBJ2-1, the full variable domain reads DTGVSQNPRHKITKRGQNVTFRCDPISEHNRLYWYRQTLGQGPEFLTYFQNEAQLEKSRLLSDRFSAERPKGSFSTLEIQRTEQGDSAMYLCASSPSFLGAEYNEQFFGPGTRLTVL.

This clonotype was counted only a few times. The chain has TRBV9 and TRBJ2-7; TRBD1 or TRBD2 may be the D gene (5 bases each). The CDR3 is made up of 15 amino acids. The germline gives CDR1 SGDLS, CDR2 YYNGEE. The V and J ends lost 0 bases and 2 bases respectively, with 12 bases between them. CDR3 sequence: CASSVEEGSTYEQYF. The CDR3 region has the DNA TGTGCCAGCAGCGTAGAAGAGGGGAGTACCTACGAGCAGTACTTC.